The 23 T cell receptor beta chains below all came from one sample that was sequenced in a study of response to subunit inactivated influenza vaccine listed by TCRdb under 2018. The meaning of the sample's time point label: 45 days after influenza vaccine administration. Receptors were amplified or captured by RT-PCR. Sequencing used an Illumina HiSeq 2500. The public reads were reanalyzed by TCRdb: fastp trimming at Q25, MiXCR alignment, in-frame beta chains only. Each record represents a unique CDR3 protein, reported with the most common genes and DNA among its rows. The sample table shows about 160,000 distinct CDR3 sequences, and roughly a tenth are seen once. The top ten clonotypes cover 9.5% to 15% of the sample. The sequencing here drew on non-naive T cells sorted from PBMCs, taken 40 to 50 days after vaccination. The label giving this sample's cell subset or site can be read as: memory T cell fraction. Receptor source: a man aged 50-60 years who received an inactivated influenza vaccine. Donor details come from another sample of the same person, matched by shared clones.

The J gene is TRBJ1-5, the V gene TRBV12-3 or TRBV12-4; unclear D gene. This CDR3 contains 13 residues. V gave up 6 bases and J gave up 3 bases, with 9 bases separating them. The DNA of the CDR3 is TGTGCCAGCAGCCGCGATCACAATCAGCCCCAGCATTTT. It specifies CASSRDHNQPQHF.

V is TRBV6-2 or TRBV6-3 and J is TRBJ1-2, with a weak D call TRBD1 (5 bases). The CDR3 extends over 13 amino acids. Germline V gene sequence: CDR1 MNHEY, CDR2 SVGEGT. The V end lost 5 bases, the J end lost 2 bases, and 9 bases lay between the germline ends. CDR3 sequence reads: CASSPRGNYGYTF. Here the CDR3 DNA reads TGTGCCAGCAGTCCGCGGGGGAACTATGGCTACACCTTC.

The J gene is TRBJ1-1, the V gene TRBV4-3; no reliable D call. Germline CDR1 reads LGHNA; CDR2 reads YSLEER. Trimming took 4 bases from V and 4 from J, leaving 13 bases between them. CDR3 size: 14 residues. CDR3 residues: CASSRDWGGTEAFF. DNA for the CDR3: TGCGCCAGCAGCCGAGACTGGGGAGGCACTGAAGCTTTCTTT.

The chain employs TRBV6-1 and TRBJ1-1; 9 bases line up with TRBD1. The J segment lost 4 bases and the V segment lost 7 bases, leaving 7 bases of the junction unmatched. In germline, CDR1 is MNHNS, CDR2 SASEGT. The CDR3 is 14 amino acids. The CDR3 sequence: CASTWTGEGTEAFF. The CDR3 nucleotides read TGTGCCAGCACCTGGACAGGGGAGGGCACTGAAGCTTTCTTT.

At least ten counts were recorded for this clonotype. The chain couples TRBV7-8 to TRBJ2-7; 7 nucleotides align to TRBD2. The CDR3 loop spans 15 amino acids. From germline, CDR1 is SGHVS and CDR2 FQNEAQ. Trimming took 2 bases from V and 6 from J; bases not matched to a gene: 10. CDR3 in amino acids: CASSLPAGWGPEQYF. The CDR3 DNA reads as TGTGCCAGCAGCTTACCAGCGGGATGGGGACCCGAGCAGTACTTC.

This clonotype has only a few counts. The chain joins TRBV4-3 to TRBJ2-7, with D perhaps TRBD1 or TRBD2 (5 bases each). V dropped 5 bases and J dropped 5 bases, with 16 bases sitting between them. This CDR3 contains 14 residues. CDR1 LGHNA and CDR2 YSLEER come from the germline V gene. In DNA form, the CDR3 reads TGCGCCAGCAGCGGGACCCAGGGTCAGGACGAGCAGTACTTC. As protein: CASSGTQGQDEQYF.

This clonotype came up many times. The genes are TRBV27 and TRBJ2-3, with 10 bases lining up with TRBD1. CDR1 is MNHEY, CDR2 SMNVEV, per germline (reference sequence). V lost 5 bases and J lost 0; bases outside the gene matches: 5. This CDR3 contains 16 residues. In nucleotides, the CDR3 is TGTGCCAGCAGTCCCGACAGGGGGCTGAGCACAGATACGCAGTATTTT. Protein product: CASSPDRGLSTDTQYF.

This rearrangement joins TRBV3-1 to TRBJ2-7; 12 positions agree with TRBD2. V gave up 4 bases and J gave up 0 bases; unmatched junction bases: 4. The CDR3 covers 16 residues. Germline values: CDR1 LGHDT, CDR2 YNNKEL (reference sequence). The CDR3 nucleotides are TGTGCCAGCAGCCCGCTAGCGGGAGGGCCCTCCTACGAGCAGTACTTC. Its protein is CASSPLAGGPSYEQYF.

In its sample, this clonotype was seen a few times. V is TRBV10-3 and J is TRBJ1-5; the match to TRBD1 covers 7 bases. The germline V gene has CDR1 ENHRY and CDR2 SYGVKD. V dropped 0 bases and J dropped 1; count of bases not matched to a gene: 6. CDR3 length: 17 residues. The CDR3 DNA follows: TGTGCCATCAGTGAGTCGGAGGGCAGGGGGAGCAATCAGCCCCAGCATTTT. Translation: CAISESEGRGSNQPQHF.

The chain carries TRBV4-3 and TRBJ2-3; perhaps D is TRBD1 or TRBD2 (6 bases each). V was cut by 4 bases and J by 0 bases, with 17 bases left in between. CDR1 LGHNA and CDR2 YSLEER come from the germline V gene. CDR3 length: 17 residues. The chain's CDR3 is CASSLRWGADSTDTQYF. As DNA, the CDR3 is TGCGCCAGCAGCCTCAGATGGGGGGCAGATAGCACAGATACGCAGTATTTT.

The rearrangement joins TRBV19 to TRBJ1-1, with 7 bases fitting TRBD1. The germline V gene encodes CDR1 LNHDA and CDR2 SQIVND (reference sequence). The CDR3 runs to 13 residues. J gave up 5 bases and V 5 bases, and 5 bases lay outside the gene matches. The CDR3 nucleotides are TGTGCCAGTAGTTCGACAGGGCGTACTGAAGCTTTCTTT. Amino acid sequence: CASSSTGRTEAFF.

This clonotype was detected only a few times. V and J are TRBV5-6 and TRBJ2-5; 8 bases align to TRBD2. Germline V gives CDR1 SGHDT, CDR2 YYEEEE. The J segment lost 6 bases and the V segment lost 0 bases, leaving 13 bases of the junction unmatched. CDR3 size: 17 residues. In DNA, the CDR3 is TGTGCCAGCAGCTTGGCCCTTTCCGGGAGGGAGGGAAAGACCCAGTACTTC. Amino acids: CASSLALSGREGKTQYF.

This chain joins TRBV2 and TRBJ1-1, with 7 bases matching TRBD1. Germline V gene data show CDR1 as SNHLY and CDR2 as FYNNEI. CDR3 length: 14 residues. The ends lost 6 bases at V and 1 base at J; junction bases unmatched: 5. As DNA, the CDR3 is TGTGCCAGCAGCCGGACAGGACAGAACACTGAAGCTTTCTTT. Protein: CASSRTGQNTEAFF. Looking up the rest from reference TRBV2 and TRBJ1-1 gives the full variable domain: EPEVTQTPSHQVTQMGQEVILRCVPISNHLYFYWYRQILGQKVEFLVSFYNNEISEKSEIFDDQFSVERPDGSNFTLKIRSTKLEDSAMYFCASSRTGQNTEAFFGQGTRLTVV.

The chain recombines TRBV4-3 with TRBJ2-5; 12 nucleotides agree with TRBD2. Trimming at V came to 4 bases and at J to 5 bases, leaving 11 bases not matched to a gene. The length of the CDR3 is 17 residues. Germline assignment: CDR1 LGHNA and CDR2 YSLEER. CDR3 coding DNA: TGCGCCAGCAGCCGCACCCTAGCGGGAGGGCCCTCCGAGACCCAGTACTTC. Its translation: CASSRTLAGGPSETQYF.

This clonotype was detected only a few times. CDR3 in DNA: TGTGCCATCAGCCCAGGGGGAGAGACCCAGTACTTC. Protein: CAISPGGETQYF. J is TRBJ2-5 and V is TRBV10-3; 7 positions agree with TRBD1. The length of the CDR3 is 12 residues. From germline, CDR1 is ENHRY and CDR2 SYGVKD. The junction had 2 bases not matched to a gene; V was cut back by 6 bases and J by 4 bases.

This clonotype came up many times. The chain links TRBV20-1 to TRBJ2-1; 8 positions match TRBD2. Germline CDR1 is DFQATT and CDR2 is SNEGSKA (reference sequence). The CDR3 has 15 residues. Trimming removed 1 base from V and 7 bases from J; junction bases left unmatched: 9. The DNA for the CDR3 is TGCAGTGCTAGAGGGGGACTAGGGAATCGAAATGAGCAGTTCTTC. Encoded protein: CSARGGLGNRNEQFF.

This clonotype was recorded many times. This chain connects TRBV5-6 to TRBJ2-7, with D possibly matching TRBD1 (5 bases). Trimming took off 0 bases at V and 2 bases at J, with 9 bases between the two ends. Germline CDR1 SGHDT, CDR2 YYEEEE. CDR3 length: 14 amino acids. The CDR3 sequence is CASSLVGRAYEQYF. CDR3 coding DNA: TGTGCCAGCAGCTTGGTGGGCAGGGCCTACGAGCAGTACTTC.

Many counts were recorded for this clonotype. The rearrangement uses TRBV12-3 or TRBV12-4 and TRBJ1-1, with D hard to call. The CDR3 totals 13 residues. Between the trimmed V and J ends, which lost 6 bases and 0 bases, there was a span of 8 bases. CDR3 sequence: CASSRLLNTEAFF. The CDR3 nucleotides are TGTGCCAGCAGCCGCCTTCTGAACACTGAAGCTTTCTTT.

The CDR3, as DNA: TGTGCCAGCAGCTTAGACCCGGCGGGAGGATACAATGAGCAGTTCTTC. It yields the protein CASSLDPAGGYNEQFF. This sequence joins TRBV11-3 and TRBJ2-1; TRBD2 matches at 8 bases. There are 16 residues in the CDR3. The V and J ends lost 0 bases and 4 bases, in that order; junction bases with no gene match: 5. The V gene's germline CDR1 is SGHNT and CDR2 YENEEA.

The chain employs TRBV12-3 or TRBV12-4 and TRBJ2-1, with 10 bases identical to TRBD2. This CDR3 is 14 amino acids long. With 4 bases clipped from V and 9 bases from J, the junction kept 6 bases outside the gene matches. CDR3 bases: TGTGCCAGCAGTTCCAGCGGGGGGGCCCGTGAGCAGTTCTTC. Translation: CASSSSGGAREQFF.

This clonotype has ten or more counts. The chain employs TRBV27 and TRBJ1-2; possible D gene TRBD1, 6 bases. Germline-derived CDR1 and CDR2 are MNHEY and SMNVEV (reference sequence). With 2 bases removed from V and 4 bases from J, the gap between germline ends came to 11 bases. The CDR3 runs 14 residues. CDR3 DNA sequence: TGTGCCAGCAGTTTAACGGGGGGGCCCTATGGCTACACCTTC. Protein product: CASSLTGGPYGYTF.

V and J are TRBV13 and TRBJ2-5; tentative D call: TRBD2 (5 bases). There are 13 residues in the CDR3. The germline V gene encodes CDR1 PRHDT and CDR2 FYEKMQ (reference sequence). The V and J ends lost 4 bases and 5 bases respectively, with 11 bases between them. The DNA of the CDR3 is TGTGCCAGCAGCTCTCCCGGGGTGGAGACCCAGTACTTC. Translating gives CASSSPGVETQYF.

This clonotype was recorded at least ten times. CDR3 nucleotides: TGTGCCAGCGGTACGGGGGCACCTAGAACCGGGGAGCTGTTTTTT. Amino acids: CASGTGAPRTGELFF. This chain uses TRBV4-2 with TRBJ2-2; D might be TRBD1 or TRBD2, each matching 6 bases. V was shortened by 8 bases and J by 5 bases, with 18 bases between the two germline ends. CDR3 length: 15 amino acids. Germline CDR1 LGHNA, CDR2 YNFKEQ.